This T cell receptor beta chain was documented in a study of CD8 T cells in Susac syndrome. Controls matched for age and sex were healthy donors. The V gene end was trimmed by 5 bases and the J gene end by 4 bases; junction bases not matched to a gene: 6. Germline V lookup: CDR1 SGHTA, CDR2 FQGNSA. This CDR3 has 14 residues. Reverse transcription of roughly 0.5 to 1 ug RNA used random hexamers. One entry per CDR3 protein results from TCRdb running MiXCR on the immunoSEQ multiplex PCR reads. Altogether roughly 150,000 distinct CDR3 sequences are present, 92% being singletons, with the ten largest covering roughly 0.08%.

This rearrangement joins TRBV7-2 to TRBJ2-3; 7 positions agree with TRBD2. Material for sequencing was CD4+ T cells from PBMCs. The TCR originated in a human donor in good health. Written as DNA, the CDR3 is TGTGCCAGCAGCAGGACTAGTTTCGCAGATACGCAGTATTTT. Amino acids: CASSRTSFADTQYF. The whole variable domain, remainder taken from reference TRBV7-2 and TRBJ2-3, is GAGVSQSPSNKVTEKGKDVELRCDPISGHTALYWYRQSLGQGLEFLIYFQGNSAPDKSGLPSDRFSAERTGGSVSTLTIQRTQQEDSAVYLCASSRTSFADTQYFGPGTRLTVL.